This T cell receptor beta chain was recovered during a study of CD8+ T cells in alopecia areata. Study-wide context: For the treated group, dosing was oral tofacitinib at 5 to 10 mg twice daily. Regarding the study as a whole: Among the 100 top clones, expanded CD8+ clones, like scalp clonality, were significantly decreased by tofacitinib. Normal skin's resident alphabeta T cells are sequenced alongside lesional scalp T cells.

About this clone itself: Its antigen is as yet unknown.

Treatment indicated: oral pan-JAK inhibitor, 5-10 mg twice daily. Extraction and reverse transcription of RNA yielded cDNA as the sequencing template. Profiling relied on immunoSEQ multiplex PCR, and the TCRdb table lists in-frame clones only, not all of them. Seen here are approximately 210,000 clones, about 60% observed once, and the top ten hold approximately 3.3%. The specimen comprised CD4+ T cells sorted from blood, sampled at week 4, from a patient treated with tofacitinib. This sequence originates from a human donor with alopecia areata.

CDR3 sequence (DNA): TGTGCCAGCACCAGAGCTAACTATGGCTACACCTTC. This encodes CASTRANYGYTF. The chain recombines TRBV6-5 with TRBJ1-2; D gene unclear. The V end lost 7 bases, the J end lost 0 bases, and 6 bases lay between the germline ends. Germline CDR1 is MNHEY and CDR2 is SVGAGI. This CDR3 comprises 12 residues.